The table lists the clone carrying this TCR beta chain with a few counts. Antigen: not known. A single record per CDR3 protein comes from TCRdb applying MiXCR to the reads. The table lists about 570,000 distinct CDR3 sequences, around two fifths of them singletons. The source of the sample is a study of T cell repertoires in cytomegalovirus infection. Study summary: Recently identified HLA-C-restricted and well-studied HLA-B-restricted CMV epitopes were used. Based on public TCR beta signatures, there were indications of CMV infection and of a matching HLA type. Study-wide findings and caveats: HLA-C-restricted CMV-specific TCR beta clonotypes prevailed in the ex vivo response. Of the TCR beta families, the public ones yielded a cumulative frequency that identified carriers of CMV plus the relevant HLA.

V was trimmed by 1 base and J by 6 bases, leaving 11 bases between them. This CDR3 has 14 amino acids. Germline V gene sequence: CDR1 SGHTA, CDR2 FQGNSA. The input for sequencing was cultured PBMCs, taken from culture after CMV antigen stimulation. The sequence was collected from a human donor in good health (CMV status not recorded). Some clones in this sample may be carry-over from other donors' samples. The chain has TRBV7-2 and TRBJ2-3; tentative D call: TRBD1 (6 bases). CDR3 protein: CASSLGLQGDTQYF. CDR3 DNA sequence: TGTGCCAGCAGCTTAGGGCTCCAGGGGGATACGCAGTATTTT.